Shown below are 21 T cell receptor beta chains from a single sample sequenced in a study of blood T cell repertoires in COVID-19. Assay: immunoSEQ multiplex PCR; the TCRdb copy retains only in-frame clones and omits some. The sample holds about 230,000 clones; over 75% are singletons and the top ten take about 7.4%. Specimen: peripheral blood. These receptors all stem from a woman older than 75 with acute or convalescent COVID-19.

V gene TRBV12-2 combines with J gene TRBJ2-2; the D call TRBD2 from the table was never checked on the DNA. TRBV12-2 is described as a pseudogene. This CDR3 has 16 amino acids. CDR3 sequence reads: CASRPGTSGGGGELFF. CDR3 coding DNA: TGTGCAAGTCGCCCTGGGACTAGCGGGGGTGGCGGGGAGCTGTTTTTT.

This chain joins TRBV4-1 and TRBJ1-5; 7 positions match TRBD1. Germline CDR1 and CDR2: MGHRA and YSYEKL. Germline trimming cut 3 bases from V and 0 bases from J; bases unmatched to any gene: 2. CDR3 length equals 15 residues. As DNA, the CDR3 is TGCGCCAGCAGCCAGGGACAGTATAGCAATCAGCCCCAGCATTTT. This codes for CASSQGQYSNQPQHF.

The V call is TRBV7-2, the J call TRBJ2-7, with a tentative D call TRBD2 (6 bases). The CDR3 is 15 residues long. V was shortened by 5 bases and J by 3 bases, with 17 bases between the two germline ends. Germline V gene lookup returns CDR1 SGHTA and CDR2 FQGNSA. The CDR3 DNA reads as TGTGCCAGCAGCCTTCAAGGCGGGATCTTCTACGAGCAGTACTTC. It specifies CASSLQGGIFYEQYF.

The rearrangement links TRBV7-3 to TRBJ1-2; D may be TRBD1 (5 bases). CDR1 is SGHTA and CDR2 is FQGTGA in the germline V gene. The CDR3 spans 15 residues. V was clipped by 3 bases and J by 0 bases, with 11 bases between them. In nucleotides, the CDR3 is TGTGCCAGCAGCTTGACTGGGGGGTCTAACTATGGCTACACCTTC. It codes for CASSLTGGSNYGYTF.

V usage is TRBV3-1 (or the pseudogene TRBV3-2) and J usage is TRBJ1-2; 8 bases fit TRBD1. The germline CDR1 and CDR2 sequences are LGHDT and YNNKEL (reference sequence). Unmatched junction bases numbered 7, after V lost 2 bases and J lost 5 bases. CDR3 length: 15 amino acids. In nucleotides, the CDR3 is TGTGCCAGCAGCCAATCCGGGACAGGAAAGTATGGCTACACCTTC. Residues: CASSQSGTGKYGYTF.

The chain joins TRBV29-1 to TRBJ2-1; D uncertain. The germline CDR1 and CDR2 sequences are SQVTM and ANQGSEA. With 0 bases removed from V and 7 bases from J, the gap between germline ends came to 10 bases. The CDR3 length is 13 residues. The DNA for the CDR3 is TGCAGCGTTGAAGAGGTGCAGGCTAATGAGCAGTTCTTC. This codes for CSVEEVQANEQFF.

This rearrangement joins TRBV5-1 to TRBJ2-7, with 8 bases identical to TRBD2. Trimming took 0 bases from V and 1 from J; bases not matched to a gene: 3. The germline V gene encodes CDR1 SGHRS and CDR2 YFSETQ. The CDR3 is 15 residues long. CDR3 in amino acids: CASSLGLALSYEQYF. The CDR3 DNA reads TGCGCCAGCAGCTTGGGACTAGCGCTATCCTACGAGCAGTACTTC.

The chain links TRBV27 to TRBJ1-2; 7 nucleotides align to TRBD1. Germline V gene sequence: CDR1 MNHEY, CDR2 SMNVEV (reference sequence). The CDR3 totals 15 residues. With V trimmed by 2 bases and J by 5 bases, 8 bases remained unmatched. The chain's CDR3 is CASSLLGGAGYGYTF. CDR3 bases: TGTGCCAGCAGTTTACTAGGGGGCGCTGGGTATGGCTACACCTTC.

This chain links TRBV27 with TRBJ1-5; D is possibly TRBD1 (5 bases). CDR1 and CDR2 from the germline V gene are MNHEY and SMNVEV (reference sequence). CDR3 length: 12 residues. Deletions cut 4 bases from V and 8 bases from J, with 9 bases between. The chain's CDR3 is CASSSIGEPQHF. The DNA for the CDR3 is TGTGCCAGCAGTTCCATAGGGGAGCCCCAGCATTTT.

The J gene is TRBJ1-2, the V gene TRBV18; perhaps TRBD1 as D (5 bases). This CDR3 is built from 13 residues. Germline V gene data show CDR1 as KGHSH and CDR2 as LQKENI. V shed 5 bases and J shed 4 bases, with 11 bases lying between them. Here the CDR3 DNA reads TGTGCCAGCTCATCGGGGGATGGCTATGGCTACACCTTC. Protein: CASSSGDGYGYTF. Based on the CDR3 plus reference TRBV18 and TRBJ1-2, the full variable domain is NAGVMQNPRHLVRRRGQEARLRCSPMKGHSHVYWYRQLPEEGLKFMVYLQKENIIDESGMPKERFSAEFPKEGPSILRIQQVVRGDSAAYFCASSSGDGYGYTFGSGTRLTVV.

The V call is TRBV7-9, the J call TRBJ1-2; maybe TRBD1 (6 bases). Trimming took 2 bases from V and 5 from J, leaving 15 bases between them. The CDR3 is 15 amino acids. Germline loops: CDR1 SEHNR, CDR2 FQNEAQ (reference sequence). In DNA form, the CDR3 reads TGTGCCAGCAGCTTATCTCAGGGGCGAGAATATGGCTACACCTTC. Translation gives CASSLSQGREYGYTF. Combining the CDR3 with reference TRBV7-9 and TRBJ1-2 gives the whole variable domain DTGVSQNPRHKITKRGQNVTFRCDPISEHNRLYWYRQTLGQGPEFLTYFQNEAQLEKSRLLSDRFSAERPKGSFSTLEIQRTEQGDSAMYLCASSLSQGREYGYTFGSGTRLTVV.

This clone showed up just once. CDR3 coding DNA: TGTGCCAGTAGGGGCCCTTGGACAGGAGGCTACGAGCAGTACTTC. Amino acid sequence: CASRGPWTGGYEQYF. The chain links TRBV19 to TRBJ2-7; 7 nucleotides align to TRBD1. Unmatched junction bases numbered 11, after V lost 6 bases and J lost 3 bases. This CDR3 spans 15 amino acids. In germline, CDR1 is LNHDA, CDR2 SQIVND (reference sequence).

This rearrangement joins TRBV3-1 (or the pseudogene TRBV3-2) to TRBJ2-5; 8 bases are a match to TRBD1. The V and J ends lost 1 base and 4 bases, in that order; junction bases with no gene match: 2. The CDR3 runs to 14 residues. From germline, CDR1 is LGHDT and CDR2 YNNKEL (reference sequence). This CDR3 reads CASSQARGRETQYF. CDR3 DNA sequence: TGTGCCAGCAGCCAAGCCAGGGGGCGAGAGACCCAGTACTTC.

The chain joins TRBV7-9 to TRBJ2-3; D is possibly TRBD1 (5 bases). Trimming took 6 bases from V and 4 from J, leaving 17 bases between them. The CDR3 has 15 residues. Germline CDR1 reads SEHNR; CDR2 reads FQNEAQ (reference sequence). The CDR3 reads CASRSRTSLSDTQYF. The CDR3 nucleotides read TGTGCCAGCAGGTCTCGGACATCCCTATCAGATACGCAGTATTTT.

The genes are TRBV9 and TRBJ2-2; 7 nucleotides align to TRBD2. V shed 0 bases and J 6 bases; nucleotides not matched to a gene: 5. The germline CDR1 and CDR2 sequences are SGDLS and YYNGEE. This CDR3 spans 15 amino acids. This chain's CDR3 is CASSVATSVAGELFF. The CDR3 DNA follows: TGTGCCAGCAGCGTAGCAACTAGCGTTGCCGGGGAGCTGTTTTTT. Variable domain in full (rest from reference TRBV9 and TRBJ2-2): DSGVTQTPKHLITATGQRVTLRCSPRSGDLSVYWYQQSLDQGLQFLIQYYNGEERAKGNILERFSAQQFPDLHSELNLSSLELGDSALYFCASSVATSVAGELFFGEGSRLTVL.

At least ten counts were recorded for this clone. This chain connects TRBV7-9 to TRBJ1-1; 7 bases fit TRBD1. The length of the CDR3 is 14 residues. The germline V gene encodes CDR1 SEHNR and CDR2 FQNEAQ (reference sequence). V gave up 1 base and J gave up 5 bases; unmatched junction bases: 4. The CDR3 protein is CASSLGGGGTEAFF. The CDR3 nucleotides are TGTGCCAGCAGCTTAGGAGGGGGCGGAACTGAAGCTTTCTTT. Full variable domain (rest looked up from reference TRBV7-9 and TRBJ1-1): DTGVSQNPRHKITKRGQNVTFRCDPISEHNRLYWYRQTLGQGPEFLTYFQNEAQLEKSRLLSDRFSAERPKGSFSTLEIQRTEQGDSAMYLCASSLGGGGTEAFFGQGTRLTVV.

The rearrangement joins TRBV20-1 to TRBJ1-1; 7 nucleotides agree with TRBD1. Germline CDR1 DFQATT, CDR2 SNEGSKA (reference sequence). CDR3 size: 15 residues. Losses at the gene ends were 3 bases for V and 1 base for J; bases not matched to a gene: 8. The CDR3 reads CSASPGGRTNTEAFF. CDR3 sequence (DNA): TGCAGTGCTAGTCCAGGGGGACGTACGAACACTGAAGCTTTCTTT.

The rearrangement joins TRBV18 to TRBJ2-5; TRBD1 might be the D (5 bases). The V end lost 4 bases, the J end lost 3 bases, and 9 bases lay between the germline ends. The length of the CDR3 is 13 residues. The V gene's germline CDR1 is KGHSH and CDR2 LQKENI. The CDR3 nucleotides read TGTGCCAGCTCACGACAGACAAAAGAGACCCAGTACTTC. As protein: CASSRQTKETQYF.

This chain links TRBV19 with TRBJ2-7; 7 bases fit TRBD1. The germline gives CDR1 LNHDA, CDR2 SQIVND (reference sequence). This CDR3 contains 14 residues. V was pared by 5 bases and J by 4 bases, with 8 bases of the junction left unmatched. CDR3 sequence reads: CASSVLGGSYEQYF. CDR3 DNA: TGTGCCAGTAGTGTCCTAGGGGGCTCATACGAGCAGTACTTC.

This clone came up once. CDR3 region: CARSVQGYNEQFF. The CDR3 DNA reads as TGTGCCAGAAGCGTGCAGGGGTACAATGAGCAGTTCTTC. The chain carries TRBV5-3 and TRBJ2-1, with D tentatively TRBD1 (6 bases). TRBV5-3 is reported as an ORF; its role is uncertain. This CDR3 region has 13 residues. Trimming shortened V by 4 bases and J by 4 bases, and 9 bases separated the two germline ends.

The CDR3 sequence: CASSQDILAGGLYNEQFF. In nucleotides, the CDR3 is TGTGCCAGCAGCCAAGATATACTAGCGGGAGGGCTCTACAATGAGCAGTTCTTC. V usage is TRBV14 and J usage is TRBJ2-1, with 13 bases matching TRBD2. The germline V gene has CDR1 SGHDN and CDR2 FVKESK. Trimming cost V 0 bases and J 3 bases; bases outside gene matches: 5. The CDR3 is 18 amino acids. Full variable domain (rest looked up from reference TRBV14 and TRBJ2-1): EAGVTQFPSHSVIEKGQTVTLRCDPISGHDNLYWYRRVMGKEIKFLLHFVKESKQDESGMPNNRFLAERTGGTYSTLKVQPAELEDSGVYFCASSQDILAGGLYNEQFFGPGTRLTVL.